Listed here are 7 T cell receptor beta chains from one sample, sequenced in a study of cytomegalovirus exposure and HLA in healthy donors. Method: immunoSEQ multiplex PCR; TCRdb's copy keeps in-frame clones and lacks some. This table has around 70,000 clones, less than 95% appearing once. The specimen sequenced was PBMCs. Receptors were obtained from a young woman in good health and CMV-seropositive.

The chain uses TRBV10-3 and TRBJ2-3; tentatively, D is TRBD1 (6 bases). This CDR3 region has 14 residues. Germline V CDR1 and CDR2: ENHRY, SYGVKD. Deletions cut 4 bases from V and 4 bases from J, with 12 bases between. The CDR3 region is CAISGQGWSDTQYF. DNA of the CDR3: TGTGCCATCAGTGGTCAGGGGTGGTCAGATACGCAGTATTTT.

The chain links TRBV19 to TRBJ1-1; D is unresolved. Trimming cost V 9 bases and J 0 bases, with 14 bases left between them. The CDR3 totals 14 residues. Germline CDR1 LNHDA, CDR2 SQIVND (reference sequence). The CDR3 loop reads CASWGSGMNTEAFF. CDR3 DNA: TGTGCCAGCTGGGGTAGCGGCATGAACACTGAAGCTTTCTTT.

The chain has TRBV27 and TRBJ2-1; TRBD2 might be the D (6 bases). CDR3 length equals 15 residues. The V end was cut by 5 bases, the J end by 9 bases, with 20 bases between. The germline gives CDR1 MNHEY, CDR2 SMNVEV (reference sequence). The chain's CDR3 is CASSKGLVMEGEQFF. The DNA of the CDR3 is TGTGCCAGCAGTAAAGGGCTAGTGATGGAGGGTGAGCAGTTCTTC.

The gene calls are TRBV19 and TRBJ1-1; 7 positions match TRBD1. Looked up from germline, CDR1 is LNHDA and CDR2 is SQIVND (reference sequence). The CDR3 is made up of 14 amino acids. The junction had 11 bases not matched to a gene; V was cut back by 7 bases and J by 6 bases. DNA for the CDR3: TGTGCCAGTACCCCGGACAGGCGACGTCCTGAAGCTTTCTTT. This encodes CASTPDRRRPEAFF.

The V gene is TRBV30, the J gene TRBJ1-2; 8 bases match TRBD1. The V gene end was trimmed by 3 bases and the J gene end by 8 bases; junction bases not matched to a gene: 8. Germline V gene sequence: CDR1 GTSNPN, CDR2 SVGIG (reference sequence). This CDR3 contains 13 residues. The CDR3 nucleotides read TGTGCCTGGAGGACCCGCAGGGGGCACGGCTACACCTTC. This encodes CAWRTRRGHGYTF.

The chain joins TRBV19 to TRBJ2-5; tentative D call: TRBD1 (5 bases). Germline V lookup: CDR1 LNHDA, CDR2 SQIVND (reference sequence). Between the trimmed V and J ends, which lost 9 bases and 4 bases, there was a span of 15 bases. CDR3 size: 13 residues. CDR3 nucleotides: TGTGCCAGCCGCAGGGCGTTGAGAGAGACCCAGTACTTC. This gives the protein CASRRALRETQYF.

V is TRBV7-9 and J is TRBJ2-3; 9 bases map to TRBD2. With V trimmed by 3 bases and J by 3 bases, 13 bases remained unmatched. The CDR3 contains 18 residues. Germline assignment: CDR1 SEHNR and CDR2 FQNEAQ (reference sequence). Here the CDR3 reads CASSFLVAGARGTDTQYF. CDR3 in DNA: TGTGCCAGCAGCTTTTTGGTAGCGGGAGCCCGTGGGACAGATACGCAGTATTTT.